This T cell receptor (beta chain) appears in the sequencing data of a study of blood T cell repertoires in COVID-19. V was clipped by 1 base and J by 4 bases; unmatched bases: 5. This CDR3 is 16 amino acids long. Germline V CDR1 and CDR2: SGHNT, YYREEE (reference sequence). Method: immunoSEQ multiplex PCR; TCRdb's copy keeps in-frame clones and lacks some. Of roughly 200,000 clones in the sample, roughly 88% were seen once. Seattle's cohort entered during active infection and was followed longitudinally. The chain recombines TRBV5-4 with TRBJ2-5; 12 nucleotides agree with TRBD2. Sequenced: peripheral blood. This clonotype was sampled from a middle-aged woman with COVID-19, enrolled during active disease. The CDR3 nucleotides are TGTGCCAGCAGCTTGCCAGTACTAGCGGGAGGAGAGACCCAGTACTTC. This encodes CASSLPVLAGGETQYF.